This TCR beta chain was sequenced during a study of cytomegalovirus exposure and HLA in healthy donors. The PCR was carried out with 60 Vbeta primers and 13 Jbeta primers. Produced via immunoSEQ multiplex PCR; TCRdb's table is partial and in-frame only. Its clone listing holds nearly 200,000 clones. Every donor was a healthy person donating bone marrow. Likely unrecorded immune exposures existed in these nominally healthy donors. The CDR3 contains 15 residues. Germline V gene lookup returns CDR1 SGHTA and CDR2 FQGNSA. The ends lost 1 base at V and 4 bases at J; junction bases unmatched: 5. The sequence was collected from a boy aged 5-17 years in good health and CMV-seronegative. The chain links TRBV7-2 to TRBJ2-7; 9 bases agree with TRBD2. The sample comprised PBMCs. The CDR3 sequence: CASSLGLAGLYEQYF. The CDR3 DNA reads TGTGCCAGCAGCTTAGGGCTAGCGGGGTTGTACGAGCAGTACTTC.